A selection of T cell receptor beta chains follows, all from one sample in a study of shared clonotypes between healthy human individuals. Profiled with immunoSEQ multiplex PCR; TCRdb holds only in-frame clones, not every one. The sample has about 1.4 million clones, more than 95% seen once. Sequenced sample: naive CD4+ T cells sorted from blood. Receptor source: a man aged 25 to 45 in good health. Each CDR3 is given with its conserved first and last residue. Fields, in order: clone size, V gene, D gene, J gene, CDR3 DNA, CDR3 protein. D genes are given only for firm matches. A row's size may be missing; if present it is once, few, many or a size class.

clone_size: NA
v_call: TRBV27
d_call: NA
j_call: TRBJ2-3
cdr3_nt: TGTGCCAGTTACATATCTTGGACCCCGGCTAGGGATACGCAGTATTTT
cdr3_aa: CASYISWTPARDTQYF

clone_size: NA
v_call: TRBV5-1
d_call: TRBD2
j_call: TRBJ2-3
cdr3_nt: TGCGCCAGCAGCTACCTAGCGGGAGGCACAGATACGCAGTATTTT
cdr3_aa: CASSYLAGGTDTQYF

clone_size: NA
v_call: TRBV15
d_call: NA
j_call: TRBJ2-6
cdr3_nt: TGTGCCACCAGCAGAGAAGGACGTCGGTTACCTATCTCTGGGGCCAACGTCCTGACTTTC
cdr3_aa: CATSREGRRLPISGANVLTF

clone_size: NA
v_call: TRBV6-6
d_call: TRBD1
j_call: TRBJ1-5
cdr3_nt: TGTGCCAGCAGCCCCGGAGGGACAGCTAATCAGCCCCAGCATTTT
cdr3_aa: CASSPGGTANQPQHF

clone_size: once
v_call: TRBV11-2
d_call: TRBD1
j_call: TRBJ1-2
cdr3_nt: TGTGCCAGCAGCCGCCGGGACAGCTATGGCTACACCTTC
cdr3_aa: CASSRRDSYGYTF

clone_size: NA
v_call: TRBV29-1
d_call: NA
j_call: TRBJ2-3
cdr3_nt: TGCAGCGTTGAGAGGGAGGGCACAGATACGCAGTATTTT
cdr3_aa: CSVEREGTDTQYF

clone_size: once
v_call: TRBV11-2
d_call: NA
j_call: TRBJ2-5
cdr3_nt: TGTGCCAGCAGCTTTTTTCTAACAGACCAAGAGACCCAGTACTTC
cdr3_aa: CASSFFLTDQETQYF

clone_size: NA
v_call: TRBV5-1
d_call: NA
j_call: TRBJ2-6
cdr3_nt: TGCGCCAGCAGCTTGCCGGGAGCTCCTGGGGCCAACGTCCTGACTTTC
cdr3_aa: CASSLPGAPGANVLTF

clone_size: NA
v_call: TRBV5-5
d_call: NA
j_call: TRBJ2-5
cdr3_nt: TGTGCCAGCAGCCTCCACGGACTGCGGAGGGGCCAAGAGACCCAGTACTTC
cdr3_aa: CASSLHGLRRGQETQYF

clone_size: NA
v_call: TRBV6-1
d_call: NA
j_call: TRBJ1-4
cdr3_nt: TGTGCCAGCAGTGACCACAGGGTCCCGAATGAAAAACTGTTTTTT
cdr3_aa: CASSDHRVPNEKLFF

clone_size: NA
v_call: TRBV14
d_call: NA
j_call: TRBJ2-7
cdr3_nt: TGTGCCAGCAGCCGACCGGGACGGAACTACGAGCAGTACTTC
cdr3_aa: CASSRPGRNYEQYF

clone_size: NA
v_call: TRBV5-1
d_call: NA
j_call: TRBJ1-1
cdr3_nt: TGCGCCAGCAACCCCCAGGGCGGCGGCACTGAAGCTTTCTTT
cdr3_aa: CASNPQGGGTEAFF

clone_size: NA
v_call: TRBV7-3
d_call: TRBD2
j_call: TRBJ2-2
cdr3_nt: TGTGCCAGCAGCTCGAGGACTAGCGGGAGCACCGGGGAGCTGTTTTTT
cdr3_aa: CASSSRTSGSTGELFF

clone_size: NA
v_call: TRBV6-1
d_call: NA
j_call: TRBJ1-5
cdr3_nt: TGTGCCAGCAGTGACAGGATCCGACAGCCCCAGCATTTT
cdr3_aa: CASSDRIRQPQHF

clone_size: NA
v_call: TRBV19
d_call: NA
j_call: TRBJ2-1
cdr3_nt: TGTGCCAGTAGTATGGTCCGACGCAATGAGCAGTTCTTC
cdr3_aa: CASSMVRRNEQFF

clone_size: NA
v_call: TRBV29-1
d_call: TRBD1
j_call: TRBJ1-4
cdr3_nt: TGCAGCGTTGAGGAGGGGGCCCTCGGAAAACTGTTTTTT
cdr3_aa: CSVEEGALGKLFF

clone_size: NA
v_call: TRBV5-6
d_call: NA
j_call: TRBJ2-7
cdr3_nt: TGTGCCAGCAGCTTACGGAGGACAGTGTCCTACGAGCAGTACTTC
cdr3_aa: CASSLRRTVSYEQYF

clone_size: NA
v_call: TRBV5-4
d_call: NA
j_call: TRBJ2-5
cdr3_nt: TGTGCCAGCAGCTTGGCTAGTAGTATAAAGACCCAGTACTTC
cdr3_aa: CASSLASSIKTQYF

clone_size: NA
v_call: TRBV6-1
d_call: NA
j_call: TRBJ2-7
cdr3_nt: TGTGCCAGCAGTGAAACGGACATGAACTACGAGCAGTACTTC
cdr3_aa: CASSETDMNYEQYF

clone_size: NA
v_call: TRBV27
d_call: TRBD2
j_call: TRBJ2-1
cdr3_nt: TGTGCCACCCGACTAGCGGGAGGTAAGGGCAATGAGCAGTTCTTC
cdr3_aa: CATRLAGGKGNEQFF

clone_size: NA
v_call: TRBV7-3
d_call: NA
j_call: TRBJ2-3
cdr3_nt: TGTGCCAGCAGCTTAATGCAAGGCAGTACGGATACGCAGTATTTT
cdr3_aa: CASSLMQGSTDTQYF

clone_size: NA
v_call: TRBV28
d_call: NA
j_call: TRBJ2-7
cdr3_nt: TGTGCCAGCAGGGTAGGGGGCCTAGCGAAGAACTACGAGCAGTACTTC
cdr3_aa: CASRVGGLAKNYEQYF

clone_size: NA
v_call: TRBV7-8
d_call: TRBD2
j_call: TRBJ2-3
cdr3_nt: TGTGCCAGCAGCCTTACTAGCGGGAGCTTCACAGATACGCAGTATTTT
cdr3_aa: CASSLTSGSFTDTQYF

clone_size: NA
v_call: TRBV7-9
d_call: NA
j_call: TRBJ1-5
cdr3_nt: TGTGCCAGCAGCTTAACAGGGTCCCAGCCCCAGCATTTT
cdr3_aa: CASSLTGSQPQHF

clone_size: NA
v_call: TRBV7-2
d_call: NA
j_call: TRBJ2-1
cdr3_nt: TGTGCCAGCAGCTTAGGACAGCCTACTTACAATGAGCAGTTCTTC
cdr3_aa: CASSLGQPTYNEQFF

clone_size: NA
v_call: TRBV5-1
d_call: NA
j_call: TRBJ1-4
cdr3_nt: TGCGCCAGCAGCCCCGGGTCTCCTAATGAAAAACTGTTTTTT
cdr3_aa: CASSPGSPNEKLFF

clone_size: NA
v_call: TRBV21-1
d_call: NA
j_call: TRBJ2-2
cdr3_nt: TGTGCCAGCAGCAAAGCGCGTGAGGGCAGTCTGAACACCGGGGAGCTGTTTTTT
cdr3_aa: CASSKAREGSLNTGELFF

clone_size: NA
v_call: TRBV5-1
d_call: TRBD1
j_call: TRBJ1-2
cdr3_nt: TGCGCCAGCAGCTTGGAGCTTAGGACAGGGGACTATGGCTACACCTTC
cdr3_aa: CASSLELRTGDYGYTF

clone_size: NA
v_call: TRBV7-9
d_call: TRBD2
j_call: TRBJ2-1
cdr3_nt: TGTGCCAGCAGCCCGGGACTAGCGGGATCCAATGAGCAGTTCTTC
cdr3_aa: CASSPGLAGSNEQFF